Listed below are T cell receptor beta chains from one sample, sequenced in a study of T-cell reconstitution after alpha-beta-depleted transplantation in children. One entry per CDR3 protein, called by TCRdb with MiXCR from the PCR reads. The sample shows a few hundred thousand distinct CDR3 sequences, around 19% of them seen only once. Sequencing was performed on PBMCs from the stem cell graft donor, taken from the stem cell graft. Every receptor here comes from a human donor who donated a stem cell graft to a child with acute lymphoblastic leukemia. Each CDR3 is given with its conserved first and last residue. The order of the fields is clone size, D gene, V gene, J gene, CDR3 DNA, CDR3 protein. The D gene is left open where the match is weak. Some rows have no size entry. The others give once, few or many, or a class for an expanded clone.

>few|-|TRBV6-5|TRBJ1-5
TGTGCCAGCAGTTACGCTGACAGCCTCTGGCCCCAGCATTTT
CASSYADSLWPQHF
>-|-|TRBV3-1|TRBJ2-1
TGTGCCAGCAGCCAAATACTTCTGGGCAATGAGCAGTTCTTC
CASSQILLGNEQFF
>-|-|TRBV4-2|TRBJ2-7
TGTGCCAGCAGCCAAGTCCAGGACAGTTCCTACGAGCAGTACTTC
CASSQVQDSSYEQYF
>-|TRBD1|TRBV7-3|TRBJ2-1
TGTGCCAGCAGCTCATCGGACAGGGCGGGGAATGAGCAGTTCTTC
CASSSSDRAGNEQFF
>few|-|TRBV4-1|TRBJ1-2
TGCGCCAGCAGCCAAGAATGGGGGTCGCTGGAAGGCTACACCTTC
CASSQEWGSLEGYTF
>many|TRBD2|TRBV27|TRBJ2-2
TGTGCCAGCAGTGTACTAGCGGGAAACACCGGGGAGCTGTTTTTT
CASSVLAGNTGELFF
>-|TRBD2|TRBV14|TRBJ2-3
TGTGCCAGCAGCCAAGACGCGGCTCTAGCGGGAGCCTATCGGGTAGATACGCAGTATTTT
CASSQDAALAGAYRVDTQYF
>-|-|TRBV6-1|TRBJ2-1
TGTGCCAGCGATTCGGGACGCCGGTTCTTC
CASDSGRRFF
>-|-|TRBV12-3/TRBV12-4|TRBJ1-1
TGTGCCACCGACAAGAACACTGAAGCTTTCTTT
CATDKNTEAFF
>few|-|TRBV7-9|TRBJ1-1
TGTGCCAGCAGCTACGGGGGGGGCACTGAAGCTTTCTTT
CASSYGGGTEAFF
>-|-|TRBV6-4|TRBJ2-1
TGTGCCAGCAGTGACGACCTTTACAATGAGCAGTTCTTC
CASSDDLYNEQFF
>-|TRBD2|TRBV11-2|TRBJ2-7
TGTGCCAGCACCGGGACTAGCGGGACTCGAGAGCAGTACTTC
CASTGTSGTREQYF
>-|-|TRBV12-3/TRBV12-4|TRBJ1-3
TGTGCCAGCAGTTTTCGGGCTGCCAGCTCTGGAAACACCATATATTTT
CASSFRAASSGNTIYF
>-|-|TRBV12-3/TRBV12-4|TRBJ2-2
TGTGCCAGCAGCGGAGGGGGGTACACCGGGGAGCTGTTTTTT
CASSGGGYTGELFF
>few|TRBD2|TRBV20-1|TRBJ2-3
TGCAGTGCTAGAGACCCTGGACTAGCGGGAGGAAGCACAGATACGCAGTATTTT
CSARDPGLAGGSTDTQYF
>few|-|TRBV4-1|TRBJ2-3
TGCGCCAGCAGCCAAGATCCCGGGGGAAACACAGATACGCAGTATTTT
CASSQDPGGNTDTQYF
>few|TRBD1|TRBV5-1|TRBJ2-7
TGCGCCAGCAGCTTGGAAGGGACAGACTCCTACGAGCAGTACTTC
CASSLEGTDSYEQYF
>few|-|TRBV27|TRBJ2-1
TGTGCCAGCAGTTTATCCCCCTTAATGTTTATAGAGCAGTTCTTC
CASSLSPLMFIEQFF
>-|TRBD2|TRBV9|TRBJ2-2
TGTGCCAGCAGCGTTCGGCTAGCGGGCATCGGGGAGCTGTTTTTT
CASSVRLAGIGELFF
>-|TRBD2|TRBV10-1|TRBJ2-3
TGCGCCAGCAGTTTTGGACTAGCGGGGGCCACAGATACGCAGTATTTT
CASSFGLAGATDTQYF
>few|-|TRBV2|TRBJ2-2
TGTGCCAGCAGTGAAGAACCGGCCCCGAACACCGGGGAGCTGTTTTTT
CASSEEPAPNTGELFF
>-|-|TRBV29-1|TRBJ2-3
TGCAGCGTTTATGGATTCACAGATACGCAGTATTTT
CSVYGFTDTQYF
>-|-|TRBV7-9|TRBJ2-3
TGTGCCAGCAGCTGGAGGGACTTCAACACAGATACGCAGTATTTT
CASSWRDFNTDTQYF
>-|-|TRBV7-9|TRBJ1-1
TGTGCCAGCAGCGAACAGGTGATCATGAACACTGAAGCTTTCTTT
CASSEQVIMNTEAFF
>few|-|TRBV19|TRBJ1-5
TGTGCCAGTAGTATTGTCCCAGGGAGCAATCAGCCCCAGCATTTT
CASSIVPGSNQPQHF
>few|TRBD2|TRBV10-2|TRBJ2-2
TGCGCCAGCAGCGCGGGAGTCGAGACCGGGGAGCTGTTTTTT
CASSAGVETGELFF
>-|-|TRBV29-1|TRBJ2-7
TGCAGCGTTGGTCGGGGATCGTACGAGCAGTACTTC
CSVGRGSYEQYF
>few|-|TRBV12-3/TRBV12-4|TRBJ2-7
TGTGCCAGCAGTCCGCGATACTCCTACGAGCAGTACTTC
CASSPRYSYEQYF